The TCR beta chain under discussion was sequenced for a study of blood T cell repertoires in COVID-19 (dated by TCRdb to 2020 to 2022). Background for the entire study: Collaborator samples came from the United States, Italy and Spain and covered acute and convalescent phases of COVID-19. The repertoires were released in a freely available public database meant as a resource for research on the immune response to SARS-CoV-2. The dataset comprised deeply sampled blood TCRbeta repertoires from subjects exposed to, actively infected with, or recovered from COVID-19. Samples were obtained from the ongoing ImmuneRACE study (first 160 participants) and from over 1,000 subjects provided by 6 global collaborators. Nearly every sample came with metadata listing a de-identified subject ID, COVID-19 status, age in years and sex. The prospective study material was composed of cDNA or gDNA derived from T cells, B-cell-depleted T cells, or PBMCs. Where HLA class I and class II types were available, the types were taken from metadata supplied by the sample provider, not from assay-based typing.

About this clone: Its antigen is still unknown. Base qualities are missing; no much larger clone stands one base away.

The immunoSEQ Assay, a bias-controlled multiplex PCR, was used to amplify TCRbeta CDR3 regions from genomic DNA. The authors processed their data as follows. Within the assay, amplification of reference gene primers was used to estimate how many nucleated cells each sample contained. To quantify the absolute abundance of each unique TCRbeta CDR3 rearrangement, sequence reads were collapsed and filtered. Productive Simpson clonality was computed per sample as the square root of Simpson's diversity index over productive rearrangements. The clones in this table, taken by TCRdb from immuneACCESS, are in-frame only. Not every clone is retained; where verified, under half of the shortfall comes from an unresolved V gene, and the cause of the rest is unknown. The V and J calls and clone size were taken over from that table, and D and trimming were inferred from the DNA. Recorded for this sample are a few hundred thousand clones; roughly 81% of them occurred a single time. Of the sample, around 0.97% is held by the ten largest clones.

On the study overall, not on this receptor specifically: The amount of clinical and demographic metadata varied by source and participant and was provided uncurated.

The collaborating institutions used their own protocols to collect whole blood in K2EDTA tubes. For TCRbeta analysis, collaborators shipped samples as frozen whole blood, isolated PBMCs, or DNA extracted from either of those sample types. The CDR3 measures 13 amino acids from cysteine to phenylalanine. Kept here is only the CDR3 DNA, which spans 39 bases and is read in frame from base 1. According to the germline V gene (reference sequence), CDR1 reads GTSNPN and CDR2 reads SVGIG. The germline ends are 9 bases apart after V is trimmed by 0 bases and J by 4 bases. This clonotype was obtained from a man aged 35-49 years with acute or convalescent COVID-19. The chain uses TRBV30 and TRBJ1-2; no D gene is confidently identified. The sample taken for sequencing was peripheral blood. The encoded CDR3 is CAWSVKQPYGYTF. Here is the DNA: TGTGCCTGGAGTGTAAAACAGCCCTATGGCTACACCTTC.